This T cell receptor (beta chain) appears in the sequencing data of a study of CD8 T cells in ankylosing spondylitis. Libraries for TCR beta were made by quantitative 5'-RACE with molecular barcodes. TCRdb redid the calling of the 5' RACE reads with MiXCR, one entry per CDR3 protein. The sample holds fewer than 550,000 distinct CDR3 sequences, 5.3% seen once. V was clipped by 6 bases and J by 1 base; unmatched bases: 5. The CDR3 sequence is 15 residues long. This clonotype has a count of ten or more. Its specificity is unknown. Findings and limits, study-wide: Reportedly, disease-linked clones are significantly enriched in ankylosing spondylitis patients' matched synovial fluid. What appeared characteristic of ankylosing spondylitis blood was a TCR beta motif of seven to nine highly homologous variants.

The V call is TRBV12-3 or TRBV12-4, the J call TRBJ1-1; 10 bases are shared with TRBD1. The TCR comes from a male donor with ankylosing spondylitis. Specimen: blood, either unsorted or a sorted T cell fraction (not recorded which). In nucleotides, the CDR3 is TGTGCCAGCAGGTCGGGACAGGGGCCGAACACTGAAGCTTTCTTT. It translates to CASRSGQGPNTEAFF.